These 10 T cell receptor beta chains came from one sample sequenced in a study of identical twins. MiXCR, applied by TCRdb to the 5' RACE reads, yields one record per CDR3 protein. The data hold approximately 500,000 distinct CDR3 sequences, with 20% to 25% observed a single time. These data were likewise used in another study, on T cells expressing NK-cell markers.

Material for sequencing was CD4+ T cells sorted from blood. The receptors shown here come from a woman aged 18-29 years in good health.

This clonotype was seen more than once but under ten times. The chain couples TRBV10-3 to TRBJ2-1; tentative D call: TRBD2 (5 bases). Per germline, CDR1 ENHRY and CDR2 SYGVKD. V was pared by 5 bases and J by 2 bases, with 16 bases between. The CDR3 covers 16 residues. The CDR3 spells CAISNRGSNAYNEQFF. As DNA, the CDR3 is TGTGCCATCAGTAATCGAGGGAGTAACGCCTACAATGAGCAGTTCTTC.

This clonotype was recorded many times. CDR3 in amino acids: CASSFGTPAEKLFF. The CDR3 nucleotides read TGTGCCAGCAGCTTCGGGACCCCCGCCGAGAAACTGTTTTTT. The chain combines TRBV11-1 with TRBJ1-4; D is perhaps TRBD1 (5 bases). The ends were cut back, 3 bases at V and 11 bases at J, with 16 bases in the middle. The germline CDR1 and CDR2 sequences are SGHAT and FQDESV (reference sequence). The CDR3 is 14 amino acids.

The chain's CDR3 is CASSLALAGVRYEQYF. The CDR3 DNA reads TGTGCCAGCAGCTTAGCCCTAGCGGGAGTTAGGTACGAGCAGTACTTC. V usage is TRBV7-2 and J usage is TRBJ2-7, with 10 nucleotides matching TRBD2. Germline V gene sequence: CDR1 SGHTA, CDR2 FQGNSA. The V segment lost 0 bases and the J segment 4 bases; nucleotides outside the gene matches: 6. CDR3 length equals 16 residues.

Only a few counts were recorded for this clonotype. The chain combines TRBV9 with TRBJ1-2; TRBD1 aligns across 7 bases. CDR1 SGDLS and CDR2 YYNGEE come from the germline V gene. The V gene end was trimmed by 0 bases and the J gene end by 2 bases; junction bases not matched to a gene: 4. This CDR3 comprises 15 residues. CDR3 nucleotide sequence: TGTGCCAGCAGCGTAGTCCCAGGGGGGAACTATGGCTACACCTTC. It encodes CASSVVPGGNYGYTF. The full variable domain, with the rest looked up from reference TRBV9 and TRBJ1-2, is DSGVTQTPKHLITATGQRVTLRCSPRSGDLSVYWYQQSLDQGLQFLIQYYNGEERAKGNILERFSAQQFPDLHSELNLSSLELGDSALYFCASSVVPGGNYGYTFGSGTRLTVV.

The chain carries TRBV11-2 and TRBJ2-7; D is undetermined. V was pared by 0 bases and J by 6 bases, with 15 bases between. The CDR3 has 15 amino acids. The germline V gene encodes CDR1 SGHAT and CDR2 FQNNGV. CDR3 nucleotides: TGTGCCAGCAGCTTAGAAACAAGCAGTCAGACCGAGCAGTACTTC. Its translation: CASSLETSSQTEQYF.

This clonotype was seen once. This rearrangement joins TRBV20-1 to TRBJ2-1, with TRBD2 as a possible D gene (7 bases). Germline CDR1 reads DFQATT; CDR2 reads SNEGSKA (reference sequence). The V gene lost 5 bases and the J gene lost 6 bases, with 23 bases spanning the gap. CDR3 length: 16 residues. The CDR3 sequence is CSAPAFGGRGSNEQFF. The CDR3 region has the DNA TGCAGTGCTCCCGCCTTTGGAGGGAGGGGGTCCAATGAGCAGTTCTTC.

This clonotype has at least ten counts. This rearrangement joins TRBV12-3 or TRBV12-4 to TRBJ1-1; D possibly corresponds to TRBD1 (5 bases). V lost 3 bases to trimming and J lost 10 bases, with 9 bases between them. The CDR3 has 11 residues. In nucleotides, the CDR3 is TGTGCCAGCAGTTTCGGGAGGGGAGCTTTCTTT. This sequence encodes CASSFGRGAFF.

The chain carries TRBV12-3 or TRBV12-4 and TRBJ2-5; 9 bases map to TRBD2. CDR3 length: 15 amino acids. Trimming took 5 bases from V and 0 from J; bases not matched to a gene: 4. The CDR3 loop is CASSDSGRNQETQYF. In DNA form, the CDR3 reads TGTGCCAGCAGTGATAGCGGGAGAAACCAAGAGACCCAGTACTTC.

The chain combines TRBV6-2 or TRBV6-3 with TRBJ1-3; D not certain. Germline CDR1 and CDR2: MNHEY and SVGEGT. V lost 2 bases and J 0 bases, leaving 8 bases between the germline ends. CDR3 size: 15 residues. CDR3 bases: TGTGCCAGCAGTTACGGCAGCGCCTCTGGAAACACCATATATTTT. Residues: CASSYGSASGNTIYF.

This clonotype was counted only a few times. The chain combines TRBV7-9 with TRBJ1-1, with no clear D. The V and J ends lost 2 bases and 11 bases respectively, with 18 bases between them. The CDR3 covers 14 residues. The V gene's germline CDR1 is SEHNR and CDR2 FQNEAQ (reference sequence). The chain's CDR3 is CASSLIYGGTVAFF. In DNA, the CDR3 is TGTGCCAGCAGCTTAATTTACGGCGGTACGGTTGCTTTCTTT.